This TCR beta chain stems from a study of Ad26.COV2.S vaccination and SARS-CoV-2 variants. This clone was seen just once. No antigen is known for it. Study observations and caveats: Vaccine and placebo groups showed comparable non-spike TCR breadth.

Repertoires were generated with immunoSEQ multiplex PCR, while TCRdb's copy carries only in-frame clones and drops some. The sample contains some 410,000 clones, around 92% of which appear only once. The V end was cut by 1 base, the J end by 2 bases, with 13 bases between. Germline V CDR1 and CDR2: SGHAT, FQNNGV. The CDR3 runs 16 residues. Treatment described: 15 to 20 received Ad26.COV2.S at low or high dose, single or two shots; roughly five received placebo; per-sample allocation not given. At day 63 after the first vaccine or placebo injection, samples were drawn. In Boston, an adult donor aged 18-55 years took part.

The receptor was derived from a person aged 18-65 years who received the Ad26.COV2.S COVID-19 vaccine or a placebo. The V and J genes are TRBV11-2 and TRBJ2-3; D is unclear. Specimen: peripheral blood, collected in a trial of Ad26.COV2.S vaccine versus placebo. The CDR3 is CASSLAVTLYTDTQYF. In DNA, the CDR3 is TGTGCCAGCAGCTTAGCGGTGACACTTTACACAGATACGCAGTATTTT.